Shown below are 27 T cell receptor beta chains from a single sample sequenced in a study of blood T cells in healthy people across ages. The use of a sample-barcoded 5' primer and a J-beta primer mix characterized a second PCR of roughly 6 to 11 cycles. Via MiXCR, TCRdb re-called the 5' RACE reads, giving one row per CDR3 protein. The table records about 1.6 million distinct CDR3 sequences, 30% to 40% of them present only once. Sequencing input: blood. The receptors stem from a woman in her 30s in good health.

This clonotype was seen more than once but under ten times. This chain connects TRBV4-2 to TRBJ1-6; D remains unclear. V was pared by 4 bases and J by 9 bases, with 16 bases between. The germline V gene encodes CDR1 LGHNA and CDR2 YNFKEQ. There are 15 residues in the CDR3. The CDR3 bases are TGTGCCAGCAGCCCGCTGAGGACGGGGTCTTCACCCCTCCACTTT. Its translation: CASSPLRTGSSPLHF.

This chain uses TRBV6-1 with TRBJ2-3; no clear D. Trimming took off 3 bases at V and 5 bases at J, with 9 bases between the two ends. The CDR3 length is 13 residues. Germline values: CDR1 MNHNS, CDR2 SASEGT. The CDR3 loop is CASSESRLDTQYF. The CDR3 DNA reads as TGTGCCAGCAGTGAGTCTCGTCTAGATACGCAGTATTTT.

The genes are TRBV6-1 and TRBJ1-2; 8 nucleotides agree with TRBD1. The CDR3 totals 15 residues. V lost 4 bases to trimming and J lost 4 bases; unmatched junction nucleotides: 8. Germline CDR1 is MNHNS and CDR2 is SASEGT. The CDR3 DNA reads as TGTGCCAGCAGTGCCCCCGGACAGGGCGGCTATGGCTACACCTTC. Residues: CASSAPGQGGYGYTF.

This clonotype came up a few times. The chain couples TRBV7-2 to TRBJ2-7; 8 nucleotides align to TRBD2. Germline CDR1 is SGHTA and CDR2 is FQGNSA. CDR3 length equals 14 residues. The V segment lost 5 bases and the J segment 4 bases; nucleotides outside the gene matches: 7. CDR3 loop: CASSRGTSLYEQYF. CDR3 nucleotides: TGTGCCAGCAGCCGCGGGACTAGTTTATACGAGCAGTACTTC. The whole variable domain, filled in from reference TRBV7-2 and TRBJ2-7, reads GAGVSQSPSNKVTEKGKDVELRCDPISGHTALYWYRQSLGQGLEFLIYFQGNSAPDKSGLPSDRFSAERTGGSVSTLTIQRTQQEDSAVYLCASSRGTSLYEQYFGPGTRLTVT.

J is TRBJ2-3 and V is TRBV20-1, with D possibly matching TRBD2 (5 bases). The CDR3 totals 15 residues. V lost 4 bases to trimming and J lost 2 bases, with 16 bases between them. CDR1 and CDR2 from the germline V gene are DFQATT and SNEGSKA (reference sequence). CDR3 protein: CSANPVVAITDTQYF. In DNA form, the CDR3 reads TGCAGTGCTAACCCAGTGGTAGCGATCACAGATACGCAGTATTTT.

The chain links TRBV12-3 or TRBV12-4 to TRBJ2-3, with a possible D match to TRBD1 (5 bases). V lost 7 bases and J 1 base, leaving 18 bases between the germline ends. The CDR3 spans 16 residues. The CDR3 DNA reads as TGTGCCAGCAATATCGGCTGGATGGGGCGCACAGATACGCAGTATTTT. This translates into CASNIGWMGRTDTQYF.

There are a few counts of this clonotype. The rearrangement uses TRBV3-1 and TRBJ2-1, with 9 bases matching TRBD2. J lost 8 bases, V lost 4 bases, and 9 bases had no gene match. The germline V gene has CDR1 LGHDT and CDR2 YNNKEL (reference sequence). The CDR3 runs to 15 residues. The CDR3 sequence: CASSLRLAGMDEQFF. As DNA, the CDR3 is TGTGCCAGCAGCCTGCGGCTAGCGGGAATGGATGAGCAGTTCTTC.

Concerning this clonotype: At one end the junction does not follow the germline gene, possibly because of a read error. The chain uses TRBV7-9 and TRBJ2-1, with 8 bases lining up with TRBD1. Germline-derived CDR1 and CDR2 are SEHNR and FQNEAQ (reference sequence). The CDR3 length is 15 residues. The CDR3 is CASSLERTGHNEHFF. In nucleotides, the CDR3 is TGCGCCAGCAGCTTGGAGAGGACAGGGCACAATGAGCACTTCTTC.

This rearrangement joins TRBV11-2 to TRBJ2-1; 8 nucleotides agree with TRBD2. Germline V gives CDR1 SGHAT, CDR2 FQNNGV. The J segment lost 4 bases and the V segment lost 5 bases, leaving 19 bases of the junction unmatched. This CDR3 spans 19 amino acids. The CDR3 sequence: CASSAAAYISGSPYNEQFF. The CDR3 DNA follows: TGTGCCAGCAGCGCAGCAGCTTATATAAGCGGGAGTCCTTACAATGAGCAGTTCTTC.

The rearrangement joins TRBV7-2 to TRBJ2-5, with D hard to call. This CDR3 comprises 14 residues. Trimming left V 1 base short and J 9 bases short, with 15 bases between. CDR1 is SGHTA and CDR2 is FQGNSA in the germline V gene. The CDR3 DNA reads TGTGCCAGCAGCTTAGGGTGGGCGCGTGCGTCCCAGTACTTC. This encodes CASSLGWARASQYF.

The chain has TRBV7-2 and TRBJ2-1, with 10 bases identical to TRBD2. With V trimmed by 2 bases and J by 6 bases, 4 bases remained unmatched. Germline V gene lookup returns CDR1 SGHTA and CDR2 FQGNSA. The CDR3 consists of 15 residues. DNA for the CDR3: TGTGCCAGCAGCTTAAAAGCGGGGGGGGCCAATGAGCAGTTCTTC. Residues: CASSLKAGGANEQFF. The variable domain in full, completed from reference TRBV7-2 and TRBJ2-1, reads GAGVSQSPSNKVTEKGKDVELRCDPISGHTALYWYRQSLGQGLEFLIYFQGNSAPDKSGLPSDRFSAERTGGSVSTLTIQRTQQEDSAVYLCASSLKAGGANEQFFGPGTRLTVL.

The rearrangement joins TRBV20-1 to TRBJ2-7; 7 bases align to TRBD1. The junction had 9 bases not matched to a gene; V was cut back by 6 bases and J by 4 bases. The CDR3 consists of 13 residues. CDR1 and CDR2 (germline): DFQATT, SNEGSKA (reference sequence). In DNA form, the CDR3 reads TGCAGTGCCAGACAGGGTATGGGGTACGAGCAGTACTTC. Residues: CSARQGMGYEQYF.

The chain recombines TRBV12-3 or TRBV12-4 with TRBJ1-2; unclear D gene. The CDR3 spans 15 residues. V was trimmed by 5 bases and J by 4 bases, leaving 17 bases between them. CDR3 loop: CASSVNARVGYGYTF. Here the CDR3 DNA reads TGTGCCAGCAGTGTCAACGCCCGGGTGGGCTATGGCTACACCTTC.

This clonotype was counted only a few times. The chain joins TRBV24-1 to TRBJ2-3; unclear D gene. Between the trimmed V and J ends, which lost 8 bases and 1 base, there was a span of 9 bases. The CDR3 has 13 residues. Germline-derived CDR1 and CDR2 are KGHDR and SFDVKD. The CDR3 spells CATTSRGTDTQYF. CDR3 nucleotide sequence: TGTGCCACCACCTCAAGGGGCACAGATACGCAGTATTTT.

The chain uses TRBV7-2 and TRBJ1-6; 7 positions agree with TRBD1. After removal of 5 bases from V and 6 bases from J, the junction contained 7 bases not matched to a gene. Germline-derived CDR1 and CDR2 are SGHTA and FQGNSA. This CDR3 has 15 amino acids. The CDR3 region has the DNA TGTGCCAGCAGCCCACGACAGGGAACTAATTCACCCCTCCACTTT. Translated: CASSPRQGTNSPLHF. Using reference TRBV7-2 and TRBJ1-6 for the parts outside the CDR3, the full variable domain is GAGVSQSPSNKVTEKGKDVELRCDPISGHTALYWYRQSLGQGLEFLIYFQGNSAPDKSGLPSDRFSAERTGGSVSTLTIQRTQQEDSAVYLCASSPRQGTNSPLHFGNGTRLTVT.

This chain uses TRBV20-1 with TRBJ2-1, with 11 nucleotides matching TRBD2. The trim removed 8 bases at V and 8 bases at J, leaving 11 bases unmatched. The CDR3 covers 14 residues. Germline assignment: CDR1 DFQATT and CDR2 SNEGSKA (reference sequence). CDR3 region: CSKRGASGRYEQFF. As DNA, the CDR3 is TGCAGTAAGAGGGGGGCTAGCGGGAGGTATGAGCAGTTCTTC.

This clonotype showed up just once. The V and J genes are TRBV6-2 or TRBV6-3 and TRBJ1-2; weak D call: TRBD1 (6 bases). The CDR3 loop spans 15 amino acids. V dropped 2 bases and J dropped 7 bases, with 17 bases sitting between them. The germline V gene encodes CDR1 MNHEY and CDR2 SVGEGT. CDR3 residues: CASSYDRAGGLGYTF. CDR3 in DNA: TGTGCCAGCAGTTACGACCGGGCGGGGGGCCTTGGCTACACCTTC.

This chain joins TRBV30 and TRBJ1-2; D is ambiguous. Germline V gives CDR1 GTSNPN, CDR2 SVGIG (reference sequence). V was shortened by 3 bases and J by 6 bases, with 8 bases between the two germline ends. The CDR3 length is 11 residues. The CDR3 bases are TGTGCCTGGAGGGTAGGGAATGGCTACACCTTC. Translated: CAWRVGNGYTF. The complete variable domain, with remaining parts taken from reference TRBV30 and TRBJ1-2, reads SQTIHQWPATLVQPVGSPLSLECTVEGTSNPNLYWYRQAAGRGLQLLFYSVGIGQISSEVPQNLSASRPQDRQFILSSKKLLLSDSGFYLCAWRVGNGYTFGSGTRLTVV.

This clonotype was observed a few times. This chain links TRBV29-1 with TRBJ2-1; 9 bases fit TRBD1. The junction had 13 bases not matched to a gene; V was cut back by 7 bases and J by 9 bases. Germline V gene sequence: CDR1 SQVTM, CDR2 ANQGSEA. The CDR3 has 14 amino acids. In nucleotides, the CDR3 is TGCAGCGGAAGACAGGGGGGGCTAATCACTGAGCAGTTCTTC. It is translated as CSGRQGGLITEQFF.

This chain links TRBV20-1 with TRBJ1-1; possibly TRBD1 for D (5 bases). The CDR3 spans 12 residues. Germline CDR1 DFQATT, CDR2 SNEGSKA (reference sequence). Trimming stripped 3 bases from V and 8 bases from J, with 13 bases between. In nucleotides, the CDR3 is TGCAGTGCTAGCAGTCAGGGTGGGGAAGCTTTCTTT. It yields the protein CSASSQGGEAFF.

This chain connects TRBV9 to TRBJ2-7, with TRBD2 identical over 12 bases. Germline CDR1 is SGDLS and CDR2 is YYNGEE. V shed 4 bases and J 7 bases; nucleotides not matched to a gene: 18. This CDR3 contains 18 residues. CDR3 region: CASSTNPAGLAGPGEQYF. As DNA, the CDR3 is TGTGCCAGCAGCACAAACCCTGCCGGACTAGCGGGACCCGGAGAGCAGTACTTC.

This clonotype was seen ten or more times. This chain connects TRBV7-9 to TRBJ1-1, with a weak D call TRBD1 (6 bases). Trimming took off 3 bases at V and 1 base at J, with 9 bases between the two ends. Germline CDR1 and CDR2: SEHNR and FQNEAQ (reference sequence). This CDR3 has 14 residues. CDR3 region: CASSFSQGNTEAFF. Here the CDR3 DNA reads TGTGCCAGCAGCTTCTCACAGGGGAACACTGAAGCTTTCTTT.

V usage is TRBV28 and J usage is TRBJ1-5, with D perhaps matching TRBD1 (5 bases). The CDR3 length is 14 residues. Between the trimmed V and J ends, which lost 7 bases and 4 bases, there was a span of 14 bases. Germline V gene sequence: CDR1 MDHEN, CDR2 SYDVKM. The CDR3 here is CASNLDTSNQPQHF. In DNA, the CDR3 is TGTGCCAGCAACCTGGACACCTCTAATCAGCCCCAGCATTTT.

V is TRBV7-9 and J is TRBJ1-2, with 9 bases matching TRBD1. J was trimmed by 7 bases and V by 8 bases; bases with no gene match: 8. CDR1 is SEHNR and CDR2 is FQNEAQ in the germline V gene (reference sequence). The CDR3 sequence is 13 residues long. The CDR3 DNA reads TGTGCCAGCTTGGGACAGGGCGTAAGTGGCTACACCTTC. Its translation: CASLGQGVSGYTF.

V and J are TRBV7-8 and TRBJ1-6; perhaps TRBD1 as D (5 bases). Germline assignment: CDR1 SGHVS and CDR2 FQNEAQ. V lost 7 bases and J 7 bases, leaving 17 bases between the germline ends. This CDR3 region has 15 residues. CDR3: CASTPAGGVNSPLHF. The DNA of the CDR3 is TGTGCCAGCACCCCCGCGGGGGGAGTAAATTCACCCCTCCACTTT.

This clonotype has more than one count but fewer than ten. Its ends do not fully match the called genes, so a read error is possible. The chain uses TRBV15 and TRBJ2-2; maybe TRBD2 (6 bases). The CDR3 runs 15 residues. Looked up from germline, CDR1 is LNHNV and CDR2 is YYDKDF (reference sequence). The CDR3 loop is CATSRRREGTGGLFF. In DNA form, the CDR3 reads TGTGCCACCAGCAGGAGGAGGGAAGGCACCGGGGGGCTGTTTTTT.

V and J are TRBV29-1 and TRBJ1-2; D is perhaps TRBD1 (5 bases). CDR3 size: 13 residues. Trimming took off 1 base at V and 8 bases at J, with 14 bases between the two ends. Germline assignment: CDR1 SQVTM and CDR2 ANQGSEA. For the CDR3, the DNA is TGCAGCGTTGAAGGGGCGGGACGTGGAGGCTACACCTTC. Translation: CSVEGAGRGGYTF.